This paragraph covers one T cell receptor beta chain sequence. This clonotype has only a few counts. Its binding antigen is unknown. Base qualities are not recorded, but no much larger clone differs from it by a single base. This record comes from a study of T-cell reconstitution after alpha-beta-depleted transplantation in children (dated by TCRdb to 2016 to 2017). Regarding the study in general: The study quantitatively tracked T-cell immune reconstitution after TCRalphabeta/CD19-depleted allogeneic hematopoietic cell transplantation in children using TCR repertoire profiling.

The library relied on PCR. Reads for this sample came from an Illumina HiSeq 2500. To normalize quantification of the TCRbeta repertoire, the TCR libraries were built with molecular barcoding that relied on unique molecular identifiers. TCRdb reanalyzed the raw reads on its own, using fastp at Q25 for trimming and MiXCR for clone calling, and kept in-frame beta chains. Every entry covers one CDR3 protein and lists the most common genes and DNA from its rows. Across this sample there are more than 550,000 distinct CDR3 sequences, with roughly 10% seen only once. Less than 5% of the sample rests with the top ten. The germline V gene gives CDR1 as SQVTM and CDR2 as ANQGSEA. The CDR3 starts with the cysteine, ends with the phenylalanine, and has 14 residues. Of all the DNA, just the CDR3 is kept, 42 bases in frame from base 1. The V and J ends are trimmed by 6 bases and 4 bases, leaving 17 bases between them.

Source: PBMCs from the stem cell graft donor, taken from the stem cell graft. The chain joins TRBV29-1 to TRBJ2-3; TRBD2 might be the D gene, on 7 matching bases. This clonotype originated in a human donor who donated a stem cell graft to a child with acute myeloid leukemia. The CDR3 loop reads CSVSGAREPDTQYF. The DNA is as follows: TGCAGCGTGTCGGGGGCGCGGGAGCCAGATACGCAGTATTTT.